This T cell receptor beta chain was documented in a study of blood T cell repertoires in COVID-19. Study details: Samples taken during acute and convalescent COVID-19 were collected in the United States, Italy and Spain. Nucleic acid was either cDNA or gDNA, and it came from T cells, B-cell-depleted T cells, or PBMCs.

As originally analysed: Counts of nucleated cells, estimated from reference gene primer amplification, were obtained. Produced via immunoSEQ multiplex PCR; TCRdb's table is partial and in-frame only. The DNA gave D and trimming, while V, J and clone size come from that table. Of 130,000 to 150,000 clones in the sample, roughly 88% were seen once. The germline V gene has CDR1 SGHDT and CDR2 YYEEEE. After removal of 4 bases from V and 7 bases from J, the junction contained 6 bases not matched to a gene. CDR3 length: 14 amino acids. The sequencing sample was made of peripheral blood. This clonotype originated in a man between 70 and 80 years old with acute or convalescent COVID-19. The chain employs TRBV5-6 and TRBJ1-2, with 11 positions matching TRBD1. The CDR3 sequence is CASSRGQGARGYTF. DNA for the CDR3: TGTGCCAGCAGCCGTGGACAGGGGGCGCGTGGCTACACCTTC.